These 28 T cell receptor beta chains originate from one sample sequenced in a study of T cell responses to AZD1222 COVID-19 vaccine. The data were produced by immunoSEQ multiplex PCR, yet TCRdb's version contains in-frame clones alone and is incomplete. The sample holds 90,000 to 120,000 clones, around 90% seen once. The sample in question was peripheral blood, obtained 28 days after the second AZD1222 dose. These receptors were obtained from an adult who received the AZD1222 COVID-19 vaccine.

The chain combines TRBV27 with TRBJ1-6; TRBD1 matches at 9 bases. This CDR3 region has 16 residues. With V trimmed by 5 bases and J by 7 bases, 9 bases remained unmatched. Germline lookup yields CDR1 MNHEY and CDR2 SMNVEV (reference sequence). The DNA of the CDR3 is TGTGCCAGCAGTACTCTAGGACAGGGGAGAAATTCACCCCTCCACTTT. Protein product: CASSTLGQGRNSPLHF.

The chain carries TRBV5-1 and TRBJ2-7; TRBD1 agrees at 10 bases. This CDR3 comprises 17 residues. V gave up 5 bases and J gave up 11 bases; unmatched junction bases: 22. Germline assignment: CDR1 SGHRS and CDR2 YFSETQ. The CDR3 here is CASSPGEDRGFRVSEYF. The CDR3 DNA sequence: TGCGCCAGCAGTCCCGGGGAGGACAGGGGGTTTCGCGTCAGCGAGTACTTC.

The chain is built from TRBV12-3 or TRBV12-4 and TRBJ1-5; D unclear. V shed 6 bases and J shed 4 bases, with 10 bases lying between them. This CDR3 has 13 residues. The DNA of the CDR3 is TGTGCCAGCAGCACTGACATGAATCAGCCCCAGCATTTT. Translating gives CASSTDMNQPQHF.

The V call is TRBV5-8, the J call TRBJ2-7; TRBD1 agrees at 7 bases. Germline CDR1 SGHTS, CDR2 YDEGEE. CDR3 size: 16 residues. V lost 0 bases, J lost 0 bases, and 6 bases stayed unmatched. CDR3 sequence reads: CASSLGQGIPSYEQYF. The DNA of the CDR3 is TGTGCCAGCAGCTTGGGACAGGGTATCCCCTCCTACGAGCAGTACTTC.

The CDR3 coding sequence is TGTGCCAGCCGGGACAGGGGGATTGACACCATATATTTT. As protein: CASRDRGIDTIYF. This sequence joins TRBV28 and TRBJ1-3, with 11 positions matching TRBD1. V lost 8 bases to trimming and J lost 8 bases; unmatched junction nucleotides: 5. The CDR3 consists of 13 residues. The V gene's germline CDR1 is MDHEN and CDR2 SYDVKM.

This chain joins TRBV3-1 (or the pseudogene TRBV3-2) and TRBJ1-1, with a tentative D call TRBD1 (6 bases). The CDR3 has 16 amino acids. Germline values: CDR1 LGHDT, CDR2 YNNKEL (reference sequence). The germline V and J ends were trimmed by 0 bases and 7 bases, with 18 bases remaining between them. The CDR3 loop reads CASSQDHPQGPGEAFF. The CDR3 region has the DNA TGTGCCAGCAGCCAAGATCATCCGCAGGGGCCCGGTGAAGCTTTCTTT.

The rearrangement uses TRBV15 and TRBJ2-7; TRBD2 matches at 7 bases. There are 15 residues in the CDR3. Germline V gene data show CDR1 as LNHNV and CDR2 as YYDKDF (reference sequence). V was pared by 0 bases and J by 6 bases, with 8 bases of the junction left unmatched. CDR3 region: CATSRDLGTTGEQYF. DNA of the CDR3: TGTGCCACCAGCAGAGATCTGGGGACTACCGGCGAGCAGTACTTC.

This chain joins TRBV5-1 and TRBJ1-1; D remains unclear. Germline V gene sequence: CDR1 SGHRS, CDR2 YFSETQ. V dropped 4 bases and J dropped 1 base, with 14 bases sitting between them. The length of the CDR3 is 15 residues. The CDR3, as DNA: TGCGCCAGCAGCGCTAAAAGAGCGGAGAACACTGAAGCTTTCTTT. This gives the protein CASSAKRAENTEAFF. Filled out from reference TRBV5-1 and TRBJ1-1, the complete variable domain reads KAGVTQTPRYLIKTRGQQVTLSCSPISGHRSVSWYQQTPGQGLQFLFEYFSETQRNKGNFPGRFSGRQFSNSRSEMNVSTLELGDSALYLCASSAKRAENTEAFFGQGTRLTVV.

The V and J genes are TRBV28 and TRBJ1-1; D unresolved. CDR3 size: 13 residues. CDR1 and CDR2 (germline): MDHEN, SYDVKM. Trimming removed 3 bases from V and 1 base from J, with 6 bases in between. This CDR3 is CASSFTPNTEAFF. The CDR3 nucleotides are TGTGCCAGCAGTTTTACCCCGAACACTGAAGCTTTCTTT.

This CDR3 reads CASSPVSDEQFF. The CDR3 DNA reads as TGTGCCAGCAGCCCGGTGAGCGATGAGCAGTTCTTC. This chain joins TRBV6-6 and TRBJ2-1; D remains ambiguous. Germline V gene lookup returns CDR1 MNHNY and CDR2 SVGAGI (reference sequence). The germline V and J ends were trimmed by 6 bases and 8 bases, with 11 bases remaining between them. The CDR3 runs to 12 residues.

This chain uses TRBV11-3 with TRBJ2-3, with 9 bases that match TRBD2. Germline V lookup: CDR1 SGHNT, CDR2 YENEEA. This CDR3 contains 15 residues. Unmatched junction bases numbered 7, after V lost 3 bases and J lost 6 bases. CDR3 sequence reads: CASSFGGRALDTQYF. The CDR3 DNA reads TGTGCCAGCAGCTTCGGCGGGAGGGCCTTGGATACGCAGTATTTT.

This clone was counted a few times. This chain uses TRBV19 with TRBJ2-5, with 9 bases identical to TRBD2. Looked up from germline, CDR1 is LNHDA and CDR2 is SQIVND (reference sequence). V gave up 3 bases and J gave up 2 bases; unmatched junction bases: 4. The CDR3 contains 15 residues. The CDR3 is CASSMPAGGQETQYF. The CDR3, as DNA: TGTGCCAGTAGTATGCCAGCGGGGGGACAAGAGACCCAGTACTTC. Full variable domain (rest looked up from reference TRBV19 and TRBJ2-5): DGGITQSPKYLFRKEGQNVTLSCEQNLNHDAMYWYRQDPGQGLRLIYYSQIVNDFQKGDIAEGYSVSREKKESFPLTVTSAQKNPTAFYLCASSMPAGGQETQYFGPGTRLLVL.

V usage is TRBV19 and J usage is TRBJ1-1; D is unresolved. Germline CDR1 and CDR2: LNHDA and SQIVND (reference sequence). Trimming took 2 bases from V and 0 from J, leaving 7 bases between them. The length of the CDR3 is 14 residues. The CDR3 here is CASSILSVNTEAFF. As DNA, the CDR3 is TGTGCCAGTAGTATACTATCGGTGAACACTGAAGCTTTCTTT.

The chain recombines TRBV21-1 with TRBJ1-5. TRBV21-1 is a listed pseudogene. This CDR3 is 13 amino acids long. CDR3 nucleotides: TGTGCCAGCAGCAAAGCCGGGAATCAGCCCCAGCATTTT. This codes for CASSKAGNQPQHF.

The chain has TRBV2 and TRBJ2-5, with no clear D. The germline V gene encodes CDR1 SNHLY and CDR2 FYNNEI. The CDR3 spans 14 residues. V lost 6 bases and J lost 2, with 13 bases in between. DNA for the CDR3: TGTGCCAGCAGGGACCTTGGTGGACAAGAGACCCAGTACTTC. Its translation is CASRDLGGQETQYF.

The chain uses TRBV14 and TRBJ1-4; the D is unclear. Between the trimmed V and J ends, which lost 0 bases and 8 bases, there was a span of 10 bases. The V gene's germline CDR1 is SGHDN and CDR2 FVKESK. The CDR3 totals 14 residues. CDR3 DNA sequence: TGTGCCAGCAGCCAAGAATTCCGAACCGAAAAACTGTTTTTT. Translated: CASSQEFRTEKLFF.

The CDR3 bases are TGCGCCAGCTCGACAGGGGGCTACGCCACTGAAGCTTTCTTT. It is translated as CASSTGGYATEAFF. The gene calls are TRBV5-1 and TRBJ1-1; 10 bases are shared with TRBD1. J gave up 4 bases and V 7 bases, and 7 bases lay outside the gene matches. Per germline, CDR1 SGHRS and CDR2 YFSETQ. The CDR3 has 14 residues. Full variable domain (missing parts from reference TRBV5-1 and TRBJ1-1): KAGVTQTPRYLIKTRGQQVTLSCSPISGHRSVSWYQQTPGQGLQFLFEYFSETQRNKGNFPGRFSGRQFSNSRSEMNVSTLELGDSALYLCASSTGGYATEAFFGQGTRLTVV.

The rearrangement links TRBV4-2 to TRBJ2-1; 10 nucleotides agree with TRBD2. After removal of 0 bases from V and 14 bases from J, the junction contained 7 bases not matched to a gene. The CDR3 runs to 14 residues. The germline CDR1 and CDR2 sequences are LGHNA and YNFKEQ. This chain's CDR3 is CASSQDLASGRKFF. As DNA, the CDR3 is TGTGCCAGCAGCCAAGATTTGGCTAGCGGGAGAAAGTTCTTC.

The V call is TRBV11-2, the J call TRBJ2-7, with 9 bases that match TRBD2. V trimming: 0 bases; J trimming: 2 bases; junction bases outside the gene matches: 2. The CDR3 length is 15 residues. The germline gives CDR1 SGHAT, CDR2 FQNNGV. The chain's CDR3 is CASSLDLAGTYEQYF. DNA of the CDR3: TGTGCCAGCAGCTTAGACCTAGCGGGAACCTACGAGCAGTACTTC.

The chain is built from TRBV4-2 and TRBJ2-1; a possible D gene is TRBD2 (5 bases). Trimming removed 1 base from V and 8 bases from J, with 12 bases in between. The CDR3 covers 14 residues. Per the germline V gene, CDR1 is LGHNA and CDR2 is YNFKEQ. In nucleotides, the CDR3 is TGTGCCAGCAGCCAAGGGGGAGAAGTTCATGAGCAGTTCTTC. Translating gives CASSQGGEVHEQFF.

This rearrangement joins TRBV7-9 to TRBJ1-3; 7 nucleotides agree with TRBD1. In germline, CDR1 is SEHNR, CDR2 FQNEAQ (reference sequence). The CDR3 has 18 residues. V shed 2 bases, J shed 4 bases, and the junction held 14 bases outside the gene matches. As DNA, the CDR3 is TGTGCCAGCAGCTTACCTTCGGGCGTAGGGGGCGCGGGAAACACCATATATTTT. Translated, it gives CASSLPSGVGGAGNTIYF. Full variable domain (outside the CDR3, taken from reference TRBV7-9 and TRBJ1-3): DTGVSQNPRHKITKRGQNVTFRCDPISEHNRLYWYRQTLGQGPEFLTYFQNEAQLEKSRLLSDRFSAERPKGSFSTLEIQRTEQGDSAMYLCASSLPSGVGGAGNTIYFGEGSWLTVV.

J is TRBJ2-7 and V is TRBV27; 11 bases line up with TRBD2. This CDR3 contains 14 residues. The V gene end was trimmed by 3 bases and the J gene end by 7 bases; junction bases not matched to a gene: 5. Germline values: CDR1 MNHEY, CDR2 SMNVEV (reference sequence). The CDR3 spells CASSFSGRAWEQYF. The CDR3 DNA is TGTGCCAGCAGTTTTAGCGGGAGGGCTTGGGAGCAGTACTTC.

The CDR3 DNA reads as TGTGCCAGCAGTTTAGGGTCTAGCGGGAGTTACGAGCAGTACTTC. Translated: CASSLGSSGSYEQYF. This chain uses TRBV27 with TRBJ2-7, with 10 bases that match TRBD2. The CDR3 is made up of 15 amino acids. The V and J ends lost 2 bases and 4 bases, in that order; junction bases with no gene match: 5. In germline, CDR1 is MNHEY, CDR2 SMNVEV (reference sequence).

The V gene is TRBV4-1, the J gene TRBJ1-5, with D tentatively TRBD1 (5 bases). This CDR3 region has 16 residues. CDR1 MGHRA and CDR2 YSYEKL come from the germline V gene. The V and J ends lost 0 bases and 1 base respectively, with 10 bases between them. This CDR3 is CASSQEARASNQPQHF. For the CDR3, the DNA is TGCGCCAGCAGCCAAGAGGCCAGGGCAAGCAATCAGCCCCAGCATTTT.

This clone occurred once. The chain joins TRBV29-1 to TRBJ2-5; TRBD1 matches 7 bases. Trimming took 3 bases from V and 2 from J; bases not matched to a gene: 0. The CDR3 runs 12 residues. Germline V gene data show CDR1 as SQVTM and CDR2 as ANQGSEA. CDR3 region: CSVDRGQETQYF. The CDR3 coding sequence is TGCAGCGTTGACAGGGGGCAAGAGACCCAGTACTTC.

The chain has TRBV21-1 and TRBJ2-7; TRBD2 was called by the table and not checked on the DNA. TRBV21-1 is termed a pseudogene. The CDR3 is 18 residues long. The CDR3 sequence: CASSNRYVSGRDSYEQYF. The DNA of the CDR3 is TGTGCCAGCAGCAATCGGTACGTGAGCGGGAGAGACTCCTACGAGCAGTACTTC.

CDR3 in DNA: TGTGCCAGCAGCAAAGACAGTAACTATGGCTACACCTTC. Its translation: CASSKDSNYGYTF. V usage is TRBV11-2 and J usage is TRBJ1-2; tentative D call: TRBD1 (5 bases). This CDR3 spans 13 amino acids. V was trimmed by 5 bases and J by 1 base, leaving 8 bases between them. CDR1 is SGHAT and CDR2 is FQNNGV in the germline V gene.

The chain carries TRBV5-1 and TRBJ2-7, with TRBD2 matching 7 bases. The trim removed 3 bases at V and 5 bases at J, leaving 8 bases unmatched. CDR3 length: 14 residues. In germline, CDR1 is SGHRS, CDR2 YFSETQ. The CDR3 loop reads CASSYVAGTNEQYF. CDR3 nucleotides: TGCGCCAGCAGCTATGTAGCGGGTACCAACGAGCAGTACTTC.